Each of the 18 T cell receptor beta chains below was sequenced from the same sample in a study of T cell responses to AZD1222 COVID-19 vaccine. TCRdb's table, derived via immunoSEQ multiplex PCR, lists solely in-frame clones and lacks some. There are about 120,000 clones in the sample; approximately 94% occur only once, and 5% lies in the top ten. The sequences come from peripheral blood, collected 28 days after the second AZD1222 dose. The receptors stem from an adult who received the AZD1222 COVID-19 vaccine.

This chain connects TRBV7-6 to TRBJ1-1, with D unclear. The CDR3 is 15 residues long. The V gene's germline CDR1 is SGHVS and CDR2 FNYEAQ. Trimming cost V 2 bases and J 0 bases, with 10 bases left between them. CDR3: CASSLWGAMNTEAFF. DNA for the CDR3: TGTGCCAGCAGCTTATGGGGTGCCATGAACACTGAAGCTTTCTTT. Looking up the rest from reference TRBV7-6 and TRBJ1-1 gives the full variable domain: GAGVSQSPRYKVTKRGQDVALRCDPISGHVSLYWYRQALGQGPEFLTYFNYEAQQDKSGLPNDRFSAERPEGSISTLTIQRTEQRDSAMYRCASSLWGAMNTEAFFGQGTRLTVV.

This rearrangement joins TRBV28 to TRBJ1-1; D might be TRBD1 (6 bases). Germline V gives CDR1 MDHEN, CDR2 SYDVKM. The CDR3 is 13 residues long. V lost 5 bases and J lost 7, with 14 bases in between. The CDR3 loop is CASSHRGGIEAFF. DNA of the CDR3: TGTGCCAGCAGTCACCGAGGGGGTATTGAAGCTTTCTTT.

The rearrangement joins TRBV3-1 (or the pseudogene TRBV3-2) to TRBJ1-2; a possible D gene is TRBD1 (6 bases). Germline CDR1 and CDR2: LGHDT and YNNKEL (reference sequence). V was shortened by 8 bases and J by 0 bases, with 7 bases between the two germline ends. The CDR3 contains 12 residues. CDR3 coding DNA: TGTGCCAGCGGACAGCCTAACTATGGCTACACCTTC. This translates into CASGQPNYGYTF.

The J gene is TRBJ1-1, the V gene TRBV30; D uncertain. V was shortened by 4 bases and J by 0 bases, with 9 bases between the two germline ends. The CDR3 runs to 13 residues. Germline assignment: CDR1 GTSNPN and CDR2 SVGIG (reference sequence). The CDR3 region is CAWNRRLNTEAFF. Written as DNA, the CDR3 is TGTGCCTGGAATCGACGGCTGAACACTGAAGCTTTCTTT.

The chain joins TRBV6-5 to TRBJ2-2, with D possibly matching TRBD1 (5 bases). The CDR3 runs 16 residues. Per germline, CDR1 MNHEY and CDR2 SVGAGI. V was shortened by 1 base and J by 0 bases, with 9 bases between the two germline ends. CDR3 loop: CASSYFPTANTGELFF. CDR3 coding DNA: TGTGCCAGCAGTTACTTCCCGACAGCGAACACCGGGGAGCTGTTTTTT.

This clone is a singleton in its sample. The V call is TRBV28, the J call TRBJ2-3; tentatively, D is TRBD1 (5 bases). The V end was cut by 3 bases, the J end by 9 bases, with 19 bases between. The germline gives CDR1 MDHEN, CDR2 SYDVKM. The CDR3 sequence is 15 residues long. CDR3 protein: CASSFSRATPGTQYF. CDR3 DNA: TGTGCCAGCAGTTTTAGCAGGGCCACCCCAGGGACGCAGTATTTT.

The chain joins TRBV6-6 to TRBJ1-2; the match to TRBD1 covers 11 bases. V was pared by 4 bases and J by 4 bases, with 8 bases of the junction left unmatched. The CDR3 is 16 residues long. CDR1 and CDR2 (germline): MNHNY, SVGAGI (reference sequence). CDR3 sequence: CASSSRTGGAGYGYTF. As DNA, the CDR3 is TGTGCCAGCAGTTCGCGGACAGGGGGCGCGGGCTATGGCTACACCTTC.

The chain combines TRBV7-9 with TRBJ1-2; D gene unclear. Per germline, CDR1 SEHNR and CDR2 FQNEAQ (reference sequence). Trimming took off 1 base at V and 7 bases at J, with 10 bases between the two ends. The CDR3 is 13 residues long. CDR3 coding DNA: TGTGCCAGCAGCTTAGGTCGGAAATCTGGCTACACCTTC. Protein sequence: CASSLGRKSGYTF.

The chain recombines TRBV19 with TRBJ2-3, with TRBD1 matching 8 bases. V lost 5 bases, J lost 9 bases, and 10 bases stayed unmatched. CDR3 length: 14 amino acids. Germline V lookup: CDR1 LNHDA, CDR2 SQIVND (reference sequence). The CDR3 bases are TGTGCCAGTAGTCTGTCCGGGACAGGTTTAACGCAGTATTTT. This translates into CASSLSGTGLTQYF.

This clone came up once. The chain couples TRBV6-2 or TRBV6-3 to TRBJ2-2; 9 bases match TRBD2. Germline trimming cut 3 bases from V and 7 bases from J; bases unmatched to any gene: 12. The V gene's germline CDR1 is MNHEY and CDR2 SVGEGT. This CDR3 comprises 17 residues. The CDR3 is CASSYSVSGSYGGELFF. CDR3 DNA sequence: TGTGCCAGCAGTTATAGTGTTAGCGGGAGCTATGGCGGGGAGCTGTTTTTT.

V usage is TRBV4-1 and J usage is TRBJ2-7; perhaps TRBD1 as D (6 bases). The V gene lost 2 bases and the J gene lost 1 base, with 12 bases spanning the gap. The germline V gene has CDR1 MGHRA and CDR2 YSYEKL. CDR3 size: 15 residues. Here the CDR3 reads CASSQIYRDSYEQYF. The CDR3 DNA sequence: TGCGCCAGCAGCCAAATCTACAGGGATTCCTACGAGCAGTACTTC.

The chain recombines TRBV9 with TRBJ1-5; D is uncertain. Trimming removed 1 base from V and 0 bases from J, with 2 bases in between. Germline V gene lookup returns CDR1 SGDLS and CDR2 YYNGEE. The CDR3 loop spans 13 amino acids. CDR3 loop: CASSVNSNQPQHF. The CDR3 coding sequence is TGTGCCAGCAGCGTAAATAGCAATCAGCCCCAGCATTTT.

The J gene is TRBJ2-7, the V gene TRBV6-5, with D possibly being TRBD2 (5 bases). Per the germline V gene, CDR1 is MNHEY and CDR2 is SVGAGI. Trimming removed 5 bases at V and 7 bases at J, with 12 bases between. CDR3 size: 12 residues. Here the CDR3 DNA reads TGTGCCAGCAGTCCCTTCGGCGGGGAGCAGTACTTC. This sequence encodes CASSPFGGEQYF.

The chain employs TRBV10-3 and TRBJ2-2; 8 bases fit TRBD2. The CDR3 spans 14 residues. Germline V gene lookup returns CDR1 ENHRY and CDR2 SYGVKD. CDR3 sequence (DNA): TGTGCGACCCGGGGGGGCACGAACACCGGGGAGCTGTTTTTT. Translating it yields CATRGGTNTGELFF.

The chain links TRBV10-3 to TRBJ1-1, with a tentative D call TRBD1 (6 bases). V dropped 0 bases and J dropped 3 bases, with 8 bases sitting between them. Germline values: CDR1 ENHRY, CDR2 SYGVKD. The CDR3 consists of 14 residues. CDR3 sequence (DNA): TGTGCCATCAGTGAGTCGCCAGGGGACACTGAAGCTTTCTTT. It is translated as CAISESPGDTEAFF.

CDR3 protein: CSASHVDEQFF. In DNA, the CDR3 is TGCAGTGCTAGCCATGTGGATGAGCAGTTCTTC. The chain uses TRBV20-1 and TRBJ2-1, with D unresolved. Trimming removed 3 bases at V and 8 bases at J, with 8 bases between. Germline loops: CDR1 DFQATT, CDR2 SNEGSKA (reference sequence). The CDR3 is 11 amino acids.

This chain joins TRBV19 and TRBJ2-1, with 9 bases matching TRBD1. Germline values: CDR1 LNHDA, CDR2 SQIVND (reference sequence). V shed 0 bases, J shed 6 bases, and the junction held 6 bases outside the gene matches. CDR3 length: 16 amino acids. In nucleotides, the CDR3 is TGTGCCAGTAGTATAGACCGGGACAGGGCCTCCAATGAGCAGTTCTTC. Protein: CASSIDRDRASNEQFF.

The chain carries TRBV19 and TRBJ2-7; D unclear. The CDR3 is made up of 15 amino acids. The ends were cut back, 5 bases at V and 3 bases at J, with 17 bases in the middle. Germline V gene sequence: CDR1 LNHDA, CDR2 SQIVND (reference sequence). This CDR3 is CASSSTGLEIYEQYF. The CDR3 nucleotides are TGTGCCAGTAGTTCAACGGGTCTGGAGATCTACGAGCAGTACTTC.